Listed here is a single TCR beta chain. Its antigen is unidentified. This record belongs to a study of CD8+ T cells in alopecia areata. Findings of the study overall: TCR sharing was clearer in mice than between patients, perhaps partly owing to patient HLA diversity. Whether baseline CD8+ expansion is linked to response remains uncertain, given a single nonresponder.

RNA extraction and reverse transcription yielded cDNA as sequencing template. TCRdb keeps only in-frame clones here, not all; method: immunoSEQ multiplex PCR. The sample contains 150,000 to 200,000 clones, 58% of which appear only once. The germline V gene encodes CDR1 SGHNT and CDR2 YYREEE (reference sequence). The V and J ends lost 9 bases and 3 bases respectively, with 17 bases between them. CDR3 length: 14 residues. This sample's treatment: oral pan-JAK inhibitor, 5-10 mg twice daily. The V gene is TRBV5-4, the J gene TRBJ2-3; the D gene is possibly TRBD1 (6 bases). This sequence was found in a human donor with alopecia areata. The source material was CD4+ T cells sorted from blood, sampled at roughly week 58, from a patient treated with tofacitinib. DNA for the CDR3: TGTGCCAACGTGCAGGGGTTGTCGACAGATACGCAGTATTTT. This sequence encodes CANVQGLSTDTQYF.